This T cell receptor beta chain was found in a study of blood T cell repertoires in COVID-19. Across the study: Samples taken during acute and convalescent COVID-19 were collected in the United States, Italy and Spain. Nucleic acid was either cDNA or gDNA, and it came from T cells, B-cell-depleted T cells, or PBMCs.

V shed 0 bases and J 7 bases; nucleotides not matched to a gene: 7. Germline lookup yields CDR1 SGDLS and CDR2 YYNGEE. The CDR3 covers 14 residues. Clones were sequenced by immunoSEQ multiplex PCR, and TCRdb holds only the in-frame ones, with some missing. The top ten clones hold around 2.2% of a sample with approximately 93,000 clones, 85% to 90% of them seen once. Seattle cases were enrolled at active infection and followed longitudinally. This clonotype was sampled from a man between 50 and 59 years old with COVID-19, enrolled during active disease. The chain carries TRBV9 and TRBJ2-7; 7 bases agree with TRBD1. The sample consisted of peripheral blood. CDR3 bases: TGTGCCAGCAGCGTAGTAGGACAGGCATCGGAGCAGTACTTC. Encoded protein: CASSVVGQASEQYF.